Each of the 18 T cell receptor beta chains below was sequenced from the same sample in a study of early T cells in non-severe SARS-CoV-2 infection (dated by TCRdb to about 2021). Library preparation used 5' RACE. The listed sequencing device is NextSeq 500. TCRdb took the public reads, trimmed them with fastp at Q25, ran MiXCR for clone calling and kept in-frame beta chains. Each CDR3 protein gets just one entry, which takes the most common genes and DNA from the rows behind it. A total of 30,000 to 40,000 distinct CDR3 sequences appear in this sample, 5.7% of them only once. The biggest ten clones account for 5.3% of the sample. Sequencing input: whole blood. These receptors were collected from an adult who was a healthcare worker with PCR-confirmed SARS-CoV-2 infection or an uninfected control (not recorded which).

This clonotype has ten or more counts. The CDR3 protein is CASSGTLYTQYF. CDR3 nucleotide sequence: TGTGCCAGCAGCGGGACCCTGTATACGCAGTATTTT. The rearrangement uses TRBV7-2 and TRBJ2-3; perhaps D is TRBD1 or TRBD2 (5 bases each). V lost 5 bases and J lost 7, with 10 bases in between. Germline V gives CDR1 SGHTA, CDR2 FQGNSA. The CDR3 is 12 residues long.

The V call is TRBV11-1, the J call TRBJ2-7; TRBD2 matches 11 bases. Germline-derived CDR1 and CDR2 are SGHAT and FQDESV (reference sequence). With V trimmed by 5 bases and J by 2 bases, 5 bases remained unmatched. CDR3 size: 15 residues. CDR3 region: CASSRLAGLTYEQYF. The CDR3 DNA reads as TGTGCCAGCAGCCGACTAGCGGGGCTTACCTACGAGCAGTACTTC.

This clonotype was observed at least ten times. CDR3 residues: CASSLAAGKYNEQFF. CDR3 in DNA: TGCGCCAGCAGCTTGGCCGCGGGGAAGTACAATGAGCAGTTCTTC. This chain links TRBV5-1 with TRBJ2-1; TRBD2 might be the D (6 bases). The CDR3 length is 15 residues. With 0 bases removed from V and 4 bases from J, the gap between germline ends came to 11 bases. Germline V gives CDR1 SGHRS, CDR2 YFSETQ.

This clonotype was seen ten or more times. The chain employs TRBV7-9 and TRBJ1-1, with 7 nucleotides matching TRBD1. Trimming took 5 bases from V and 11 from J; bases not matched to a gene: 5. This CDR3 comprises 11 residues. CDR1 SEHNR and CDR2 FQNEAQ come from the germline V gene (reference sequence). This chain's CDR3 is CASSPDRVAFF. The CDR3 DNA is TGTGCCAGCAGCCCTGACAGGGTCGCTTTCTTT.

Note on this clonotype: A much larger clone sits a single nucleotide away, making a read error possible. This sequence joins TRBV7-2 and TRBJ2-2, with D uncertain. CDR3 length equals 17 residues. Per germline, CDR1 SGHTA and CDR2 FQGNSA. This CDR3 reads CANSVLGPRVITGELFF. The CDR3 region has the DNA TGTGCCAACAGCGTACTCGGGCCAAGGGTGATTACCGGGGAGCTGTTTTTT.

This clonotype was detected many times. The J gene is TRBJ2-5, the V gene TRBV11-2; 9 bases align to TRBD1. The CDR3 is 16 residues long. Germline lookup yields CDR1 SGHAT and CDR2 FQNNGV. The junction had 11 bases not matched to a gene; V was cut back by 4 bases and J by 5 bases. Here the CDR3 DNA reads TGTGCCAGCAGCTCGCTAAACAGGGGGCGCGGGGAGACCCAGTACTTC. Protein sequence: CASSSLNRGRGETQYF.

This clonotype appeared many times. The J gene is TRBJ1-3, the V gene TRBV9; D unresolved. The CDR3 has 15 amino acids. The germline CDR1 and CDR2 sequences are SGDLS and YYNGEE. Trimming took 0 bases from V and 2 from J, leaving 9 bases between them. CDR3: CASSVGPGTGNTIYF. The CDR3 bases are TGTGCCAGCAGCGTAGGGCCGGGGACTGGAAACACCATATATTTT.

This clonotype showed up many times. The chain uses TRBV7-3 and TRBJ2-1; tentatively, D is TRBD2 (6 bases). Trimming left V 5 bases short and J 0 bases short, with 14 bases between. The germline gives CDR1 SGHTA, CDR2 FQGTGA. This CDR3 is built from 16 residues. The CDR3 protein is CASSPRDGSSYNEQFF. As DNA, the CDR3 is TGTGCCAGCAGCCCCCGGGACGGGAGCTCCTACAATGAGCAGTTCTTC.

The CDR3 protein is CASSPQLAGGPGEQYF. DNA for the CDR3: TGTGCCAGCTCACCCCAACTAGCGGGAGGGCCAGGCGAGCAGTACTTC. V is TRBV18 and J is TRBJ2-7; 13 positions match TRBD2. The V and J ends lost 3 bases and 6 bases, in that order; junction bases with no gene match: 8. This CDR3 spans 16 amino acids. Germline-derived CDR1 and CDR2 are KGHSH and LQKENI.

V and J are TRBV18 and TRBJ1-1, with D hard to call. The CDR3 has 12 residues. Trimming left V 3 bases short and J 8 bases short, with 10 bases between. CDR1 is KGHSH and CDR2 is LQKENI in the germline V gene. CDR3 in amino acids: CASSPSAFEAFF. DNA for the CDR3: TGTGCCAGCTCACCCTCGGCGTTCGAAGCTTTCTTT.

Only a few counts were recorded for this clonotype. The rearrangement uses TRBV7-9 and TRBJ2-3, with 11 bases identical to TRBD2. The V gene's germline CDR1 is SEHNR and CDR2 FQNEAQ (reference sequence). The CDR3 runs 18 residues. V gave up 5 bases and J gave up 3 bases; unmatched junction bases: 13. CDR3 amino acids: CASSPLRGSGRETDTQYF. Here the CDR3 DNA reads TGTGCCAGCAGCCCACTCCGAGGTAGCGGGAGGGAAACAGATACGCAGTATTTT.

This clonotype was recorded many times. This chain's CDR3 is CASTPASGSYEQYF. The CDR3 DNA reads as TGTGCCAGCACGCCGGCTAGCGGGTCCTACGAGCAGTACTTC. This sequence joins TRBV6-1 and TRBJ2-7; TRBD2 matches 8 bases. This CDR3 contains 14 residues. Per the germline V gene, CDR1 is MNHNS and CDR2 is SASEGT. J gave up 1 base and V 7 bases, and 6 bases lay outside the gene matches.

This clonotype was counted many times. This chain uses TRBV28 with TRBJ2-7; 11 nucleotides agree with TRBD1. The V segment lost 6 bases and the J segment 6 bases; nucleotides outside the gene matches: 10. The V gene's germline CDR1 is MDHEN and CDR2 SYDVKM. This CDR3 is 15 amino acids long. The chain's CDR3 is CASRRIGTGGLEQYF. The DNA for the CDR3 is TGTGCCAGCAGAAGAATCGGGACAGGGGGGCTCGAGCAGTACTTC.

The chain uses TRBV5-1 and TRBJ1-2, with 7 bases fitting TRBD1. This CDR3 region has 14 residues. Trimming cost V 4 bases and J 4 bases; bases outside gene matches: 7. Germline lookup yields CDR1 SGHRS and CDR2 YFSETQ. The CDR3 DNA reads as TGCGCCAGCAGCACGCAACAGGGGCCCTATGGCTACACCTTC. Translating gives CASSTQQGPYGYTF.

This clonotype was picked up many times. The chain joins TRBV27 to TRBJ2-7; D is possibly TRBD1 (6 bases). Trimming stripped 3 bases from V and 0 bases from J, with 9 bases between. CDR3 length equals 14 residues. Germline CDR1 is MNHEY and CDR2 is SMNVEV (reference sequence). The CDR3 nucleotides read TGTGCCAGCAGTTTGAGGGGGACCTCCTACGAGCAGTACTTC. It codes for CASSLRGTSYEQYF.

This clonotype was counted a few times. This chain joins TRBV9 and TRBJ2-3; D is undetermined. Per germline, CDR1 SGDLS and CDR2 YYNGEE. Trimming removed 4 bases from V and 6 bases from J, with 9 bases in between. The CDR3 is made up of 12 amino acids. This chain's CDR3 is CASSSTMDTQYF. CDR3 coding DNA: TGTGCCAGCAGCTCAACTATGGATACGCAGTATTTT.

This clonotype occurred a few times. This chain connects TRBV11-3 to TRBJ1-5, with D unresolved. V lost 3 bases and J lost 7, with 10 bases in between. CDR3 length equals 13 residues. CDR1 and CDR2 from the germline V gene are SGHNT and YENEEA. The CDR3 spells CASSFRGGQPQHF. The CDR3 nucleotides read TGTGCCAGCAGCTTCAGAGGCGGACAGCCCCAGCATTTT.

This rearrangement joins TRBV9 to TRBJ2-2; D unclear. Germline loops: CDR1 SGDLS, CDR2 YYNGEE. This CDR3 spans 12 amino acids. V gave up 1 base and J gave up 6 bases, with 4 bases separating them. The CDR3 DNA reads as TGTGCCAGCAGCGTATTAGCCGGGGAGCTGTTTTTT. As protein: CASSVLAGELFF.